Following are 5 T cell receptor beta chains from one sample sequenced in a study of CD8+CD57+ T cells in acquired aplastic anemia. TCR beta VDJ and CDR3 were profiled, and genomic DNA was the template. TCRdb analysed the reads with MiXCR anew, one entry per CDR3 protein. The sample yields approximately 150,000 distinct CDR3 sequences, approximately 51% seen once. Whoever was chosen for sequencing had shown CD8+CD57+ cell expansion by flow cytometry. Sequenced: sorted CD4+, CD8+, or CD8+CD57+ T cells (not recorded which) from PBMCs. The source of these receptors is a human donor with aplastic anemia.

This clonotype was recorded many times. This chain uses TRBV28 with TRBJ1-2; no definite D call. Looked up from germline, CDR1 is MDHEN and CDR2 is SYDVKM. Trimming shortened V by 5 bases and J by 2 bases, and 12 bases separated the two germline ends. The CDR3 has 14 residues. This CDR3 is CASSPPGGNYGYTF. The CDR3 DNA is TGTGCCAGCAGTCCACCAGGCGGAAACTATGGCTACACCTTC.

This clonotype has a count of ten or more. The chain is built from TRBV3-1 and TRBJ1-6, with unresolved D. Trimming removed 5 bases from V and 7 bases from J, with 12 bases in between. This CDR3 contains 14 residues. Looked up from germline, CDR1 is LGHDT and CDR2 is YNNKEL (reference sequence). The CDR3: CASSFWTGNSPLHF. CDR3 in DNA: TGTGCCAGCAGCTTCTGGACGGGAAATTCACCCCTCCACTTT. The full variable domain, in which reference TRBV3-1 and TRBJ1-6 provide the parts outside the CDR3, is DTAVSQTPKYLVTQMGNDKSIKCEQNLGHDTMYWYKQDSKKFLKIMFSYNNKELIINETVPNRFSPKSPDKAHLNLHINSLELGDSAVYFCASSFWTGNSPLHFGNGTRLTVT.

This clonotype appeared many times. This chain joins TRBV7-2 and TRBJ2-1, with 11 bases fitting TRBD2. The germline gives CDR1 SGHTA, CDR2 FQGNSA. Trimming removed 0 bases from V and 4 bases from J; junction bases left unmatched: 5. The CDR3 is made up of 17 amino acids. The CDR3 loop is CASSLALTSGMYNEQFF. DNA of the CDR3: TGTGCCAGCAGCTTAGCGTTGACTAGCGGGATGTACAATGAGCAGTTCTTC.

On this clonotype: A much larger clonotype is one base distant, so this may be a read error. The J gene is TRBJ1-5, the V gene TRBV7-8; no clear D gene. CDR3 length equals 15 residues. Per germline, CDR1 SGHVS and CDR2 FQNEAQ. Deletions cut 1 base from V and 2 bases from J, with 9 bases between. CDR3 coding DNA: TGTGCCAGCAGCTTAGGGGCACCAGGCAATCAGCCCCAGCATTTT. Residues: CASSLGAPGNQPQHF.

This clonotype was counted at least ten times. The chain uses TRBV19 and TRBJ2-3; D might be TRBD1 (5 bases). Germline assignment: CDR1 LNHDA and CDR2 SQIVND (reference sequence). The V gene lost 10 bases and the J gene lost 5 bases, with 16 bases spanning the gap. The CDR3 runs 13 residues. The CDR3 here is CATSGFHGDTQYF. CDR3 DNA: TGTGCCACGTCAGGGTTTCATGGAGATACGCAGTATTTT.